This T cell receptor (beta chain) was retrieved from a study of technical replicates of blood from a handful of donors. Produced via immunoSEQ multiplex PCR; TCRdb's table is partial and in-frame only. The sample has fewer than 100,000 clones, approximately 94% seen once. Germline V gene lookup returns CDR1 SGHTA and CDR2 FQGNSA. V was trimmed by 2 bases and J by 7 bases, leaving 14 bases between them. CDR3 length: 14 amino acids. The rearrangement joins TRBV7-2 to TRBJ2-5, with D unresolved. This receptor was taken from a human donor in good health. Sequencing was performed on T cells isolated from PBMCs. CDR3 in amino acids: CASSLNPSVWTQYF. The CDR3 DNA follows: TGTGCCAGCAGCTTAAACCCTTCAGTTTGGACCCAGTACTTC. The variable domain in full, completed from reference TRBV7-2 and TRBJ2-5, reads GAGVSQSPSNKVTEKGKDVELRCDPISGHTALYWYRQSLGQGLEFLIYFQGNSAPDKSGLPSDRFSAERTGGSVSTLTIQRTQQEDSAVYLCASSLNPSVWTQYFGPGTRLLVL.